A single TCR beta chain is shown here with its context. The antigen is undetermined. Clones were sequenced by immunoSEQ multiplex PCR, and TCRdb holds only the in-frame ones, with some missing. Among roughly 50,000 clones listed, over 80% were seen once. The V segment lost 3 bases and the J segment 3 bases; nucleotides outside the gene matches: 15. This CDR3 has 18 residues. Germline CDR1 reads SGDLS; CDR2 reads YYNGEE. This entry comes from a study of OX40 agonist ivuxolimab in advanced cancers. Study-wide results and caveats: CD4+ and CD8+ blood T cells expanded clonally by week 6 at 0.1 to 3.0 mg/kg.

The material was CD4+ or CD8+ T cells sorted from blood, obtained in a trial of the OX40 agonist ivuxolimab. This chain uses TRBV9 with TRBJ2-1; TRBD2 agrees at 7 bases. The TCR sequence derives from an adult with an advanced solid tumor such as melanoma, head and neck, liver or kidney cancer. The CDR3 nucleotides read TGTGCCAGCAGCGCTCCCCGTTATATCGGGACTATCTACAATGAGCAGTTCTTC. It yields the protein CASSAPRYIGTIYNEQFF.